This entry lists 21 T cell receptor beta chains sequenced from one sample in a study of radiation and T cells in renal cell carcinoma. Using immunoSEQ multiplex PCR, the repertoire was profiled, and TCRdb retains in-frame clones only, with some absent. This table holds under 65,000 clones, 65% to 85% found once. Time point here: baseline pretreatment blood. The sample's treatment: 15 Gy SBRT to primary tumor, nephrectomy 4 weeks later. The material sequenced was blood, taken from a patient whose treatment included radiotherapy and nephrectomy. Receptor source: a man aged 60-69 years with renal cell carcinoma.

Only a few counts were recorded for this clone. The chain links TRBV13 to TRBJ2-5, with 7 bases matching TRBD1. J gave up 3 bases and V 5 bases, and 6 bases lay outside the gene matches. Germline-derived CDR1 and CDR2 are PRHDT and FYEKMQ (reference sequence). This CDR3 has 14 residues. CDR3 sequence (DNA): TGTGCCAGCAGCCCAGCAACAGGGGAAGAGACCCAGTACTTC. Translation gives CASSPATGEETQYF.

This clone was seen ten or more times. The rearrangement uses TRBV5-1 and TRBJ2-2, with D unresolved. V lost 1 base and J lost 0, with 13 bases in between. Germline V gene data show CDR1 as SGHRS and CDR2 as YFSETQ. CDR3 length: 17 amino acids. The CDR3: CASSLPWADPNTGELFF. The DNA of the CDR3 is TGCGCCAGCAGCTTGCCCTGGGCAGACCCGAACACCGGGGAGCTGTTTTTT.

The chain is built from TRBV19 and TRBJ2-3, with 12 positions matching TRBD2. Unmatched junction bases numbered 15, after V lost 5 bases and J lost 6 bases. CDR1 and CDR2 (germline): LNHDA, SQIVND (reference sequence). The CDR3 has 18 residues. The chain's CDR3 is CASSSTSGGTRWSDTQYF. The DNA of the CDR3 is TGTGCCAGTAGTTCTACTAGCGGGGGGACCCGCTGGAGTGATACGCAGTATTTT.

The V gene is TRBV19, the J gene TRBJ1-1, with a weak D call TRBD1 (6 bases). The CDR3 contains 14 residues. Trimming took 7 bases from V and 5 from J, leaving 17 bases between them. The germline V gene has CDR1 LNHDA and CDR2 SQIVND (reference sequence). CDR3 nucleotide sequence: TGTGCCAGTAATGATGACAGGTACAGGACTGAAGCTTTCTTT. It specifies CASNDDRYRTEAFF.

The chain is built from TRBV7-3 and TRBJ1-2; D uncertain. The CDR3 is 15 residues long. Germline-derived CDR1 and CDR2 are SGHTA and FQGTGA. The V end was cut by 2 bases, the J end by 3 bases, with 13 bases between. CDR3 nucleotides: TGTGCCAGCAGCTTAGGTTCGTTGAGGTACTATGGCTACACCTTC. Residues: CASSLGSLRYYGYTF.

The CDR3 reads CASSEQTGGNTEAFF. The DNA for the CDR3 is TGTGCCAGTAGTGAGCAGACAGGGGGTAACACTGAAGCTTTCTTT. This chain joins TRBV19 and TRBJ1-1; TRBD1 matches 9 bases. Germline V gene data show CDR1 as LNHDA and CDR2 as SQIVND (reference sequence). CDR3 size: 15 residues. The J segment lost 2 bases and the V segment lost 5 bases, leaving 6 bases of the junction unmatched.

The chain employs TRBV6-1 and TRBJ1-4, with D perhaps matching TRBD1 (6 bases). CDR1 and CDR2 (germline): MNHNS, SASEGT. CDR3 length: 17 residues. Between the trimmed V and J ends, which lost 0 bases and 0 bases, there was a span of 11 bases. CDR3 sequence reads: CASSEALRTATNEKLFF. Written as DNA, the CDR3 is TGTGCCAGCAGTGAAGCCCTAAGGACAGCAACTAATGAAAAACTGTTTTTT.

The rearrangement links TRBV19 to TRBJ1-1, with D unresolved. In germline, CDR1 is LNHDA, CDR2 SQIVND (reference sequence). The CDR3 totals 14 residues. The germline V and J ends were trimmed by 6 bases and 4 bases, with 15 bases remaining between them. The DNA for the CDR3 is TGTGCCAGTAGACTCCAATATGTGAGCACTGAAGCTTTCTTT. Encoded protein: CASRLQYVSTEAFF.

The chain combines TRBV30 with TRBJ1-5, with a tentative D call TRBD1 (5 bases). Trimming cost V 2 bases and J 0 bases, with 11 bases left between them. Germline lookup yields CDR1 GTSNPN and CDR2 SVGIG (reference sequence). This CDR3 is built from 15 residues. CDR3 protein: CAWSTGGNSNQPQHF. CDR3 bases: TGTGCCTGGAGTACCGGGGGAAATAGCAATCAGCCCCAGCATTTT. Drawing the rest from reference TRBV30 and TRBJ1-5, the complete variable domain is SQTIHQWPATLVQPVGSPLSLECTVEGTSNPNLYWYRQAAGRGLQLLFYSVGIGQISSEVPQNLSASRPQDRQFILSSKKLLLSDSGFYLCAWSTGGNSNQPQHFGDGTRLSIL.

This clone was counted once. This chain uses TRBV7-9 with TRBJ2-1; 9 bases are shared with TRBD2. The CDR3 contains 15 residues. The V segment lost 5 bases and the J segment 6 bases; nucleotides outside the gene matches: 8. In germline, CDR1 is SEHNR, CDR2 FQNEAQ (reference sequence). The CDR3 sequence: CASSLGTSPFNEQFF. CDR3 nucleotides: TGTGCCAGCAGCCTCGGGACTAGCCCTTTCAATGAGCAGTTCTTC. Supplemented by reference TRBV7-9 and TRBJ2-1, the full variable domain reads DTGVSQNPRHKITKRGQNVTFRCDPISEHNRLYWYRQTLGQGPEFLTYFQNEAQLEKSRLLSDRFSAERPKGSFSTLEIQRTEQGDSAMYLCASSLGTSPFNEQFFGPGTRLTVL.

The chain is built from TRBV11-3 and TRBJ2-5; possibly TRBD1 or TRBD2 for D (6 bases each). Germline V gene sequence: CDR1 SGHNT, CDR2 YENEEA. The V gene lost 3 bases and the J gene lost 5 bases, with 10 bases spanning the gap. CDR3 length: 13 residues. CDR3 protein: CASSFGGRETQYF. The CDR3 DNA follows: TGTGCCAGCAGCTTTGGGGGGCGGGAGACCCAGTACTTC.

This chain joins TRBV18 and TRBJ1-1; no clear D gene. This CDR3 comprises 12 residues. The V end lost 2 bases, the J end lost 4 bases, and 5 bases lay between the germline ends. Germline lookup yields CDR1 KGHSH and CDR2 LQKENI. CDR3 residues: CASSPRFTEAFF. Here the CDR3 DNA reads TGTGCCAGCTCACCAAGGTTCACTGAAGCTTTCTTT.

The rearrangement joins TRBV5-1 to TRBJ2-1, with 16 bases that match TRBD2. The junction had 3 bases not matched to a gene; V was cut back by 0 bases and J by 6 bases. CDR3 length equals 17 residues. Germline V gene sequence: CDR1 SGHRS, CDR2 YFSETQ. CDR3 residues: CASSLEGTSGRGNEQFF. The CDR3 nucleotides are TGCGCCAGCAGCTTGGAAGGGACTAGCGGGAGGGGCAATGAGCAGTTCTTC.

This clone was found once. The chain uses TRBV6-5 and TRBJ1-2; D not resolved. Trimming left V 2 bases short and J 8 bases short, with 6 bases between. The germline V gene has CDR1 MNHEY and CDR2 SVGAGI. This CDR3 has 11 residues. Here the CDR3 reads CASSYPRGYTF. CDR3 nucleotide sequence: TGTGCCAGCAGTTACCCACGCGGCTACACCTTC.

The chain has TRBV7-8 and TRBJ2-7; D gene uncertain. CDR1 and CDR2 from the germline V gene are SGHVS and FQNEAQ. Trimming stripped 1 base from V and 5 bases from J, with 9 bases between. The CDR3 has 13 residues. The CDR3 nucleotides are TGTGCCAGCAGCTTAGGGGATTTGAACGAGCAGTACGTC. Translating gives CASSLGDLNEQYV.

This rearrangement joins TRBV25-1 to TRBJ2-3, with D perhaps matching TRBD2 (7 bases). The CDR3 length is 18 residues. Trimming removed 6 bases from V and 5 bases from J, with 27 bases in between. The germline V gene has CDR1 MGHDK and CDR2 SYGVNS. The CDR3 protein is CASSPRIGGGAGGDTQYF. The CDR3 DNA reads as TGTGCCAGCAGCCCGAGGATTGGAGGGGGGGCAGGAGGAGATACGCAGTATTTT.

The CDR3 spells CASSVDRGLARNTIYF. For the CDR3, the DNA is TGTGCCAGCAGCGTAGATAGGGGCCTGGCTAGAAACACCATATATTTT. The rearrangement links TRBV9 to TRBJ1-3, with D tentatively TRBD1 (5 bases). The CDR3 runs to 16 residues. Germline V gene lookup returns CDR1 SGDLS and CDR2 YYNGEE. The germline V and J ends were trimmed by 0 bases and 5 bases, with 15 bases remaining between them. Filled out from reference TRBV9 and TRBJ1-3, the complete variable domain reads DSGVTQTPKHLITATGQRVTLRCSPRSGDLSVYWYQQSLDQGLQFLIQYYNGEERAKGNILERFSAQQFPDLHSELNLSSLELGDSALYFCASSVDRGLARNTIYFGEGSWLTVV.

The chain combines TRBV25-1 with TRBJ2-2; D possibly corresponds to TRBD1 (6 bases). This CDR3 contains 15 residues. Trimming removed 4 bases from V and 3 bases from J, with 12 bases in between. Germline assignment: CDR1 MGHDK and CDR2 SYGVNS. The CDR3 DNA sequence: TGTGCCAGCAGTGCTGGGGACACTTACACCGGGGAGCTGTTTTTT. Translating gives CASSAGDTYTGELFF.

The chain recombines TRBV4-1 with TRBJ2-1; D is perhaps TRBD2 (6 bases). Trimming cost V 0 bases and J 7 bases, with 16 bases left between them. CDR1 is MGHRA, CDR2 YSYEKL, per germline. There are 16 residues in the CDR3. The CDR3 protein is CASSQEGGIFGNEQFF. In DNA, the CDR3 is TGCGCCAGCAGCCAAGAGGGCGGGATATTTGGAAATGAGCAGTTCTTC.

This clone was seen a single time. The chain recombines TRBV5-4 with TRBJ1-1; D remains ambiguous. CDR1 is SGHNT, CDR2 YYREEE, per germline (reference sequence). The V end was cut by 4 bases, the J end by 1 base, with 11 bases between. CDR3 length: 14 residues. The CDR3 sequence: CASSLSGRNTEAFF. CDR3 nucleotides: TGTGCCAGCAGCCTATCAGGACGGAACACTGAAGCTTTCTTT.

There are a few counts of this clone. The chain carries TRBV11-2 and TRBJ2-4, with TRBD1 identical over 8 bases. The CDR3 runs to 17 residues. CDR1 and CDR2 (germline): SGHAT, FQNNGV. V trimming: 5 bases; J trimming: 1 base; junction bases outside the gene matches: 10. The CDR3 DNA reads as TGTGCCAGCAGCCCCCGGACAGGGTTGTGGGCCAAAAACATTCAGTACTTC. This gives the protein CASSPRTGLWAKNIQYF. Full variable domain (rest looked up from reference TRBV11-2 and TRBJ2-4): EAGVAQSPRYKIIEKRQSVAFWCNPISGHATLYWYQQILGQGPKLLIQFQNNGVVDDSQLPKDRFSAERLKGVDSTLKIQPAKLEDSAVYLCASSPRTGLWAKNIQYFGAGTRLSVL.